This is a list of T cell receptor beta chains from one sample in a study of blood T cell repertoires in COVID-19. The data were produced by immunoSEQ multiplex PCR, yet TCRdb's version contains in-frame clones alone and is incomplete. The data hold some 200,000 clones, with nearly 90% observed a single time. Sequenced material: peripheral blood. These receptors were taken from a man aged 50 or older with COVID-19, enrolled during active disease. Each CDR3 is given without its conserved first and last residue. The D gene is left open where the match is weak. Size is stated for part of the rows, as once, few or many counts, or as a class when the clone is expanded.

clone_size: NA; d_call: NA; j_call: TRBJ1-3; v_call: TRBV7-2; cdr3_aa: ASSFNSMPTSGNTIY
clone_size: NA; d_call: TRBD2; j_call: TRBJ2-5; v_call: TRBV2; cdr3_aa: ASSVETSAAGRETQY
clone_size: NA; d_call: TRBD1; j_call: TRBJ1-6; v_call: TRBV27; cdr3_aa: ASSFGDRASPLH
clone_size: NA; d_call: NA; j_call: TRBJ1-2; v_call: TRBV6-2/TRBV6-3; cdr3_aa: ASSYSETAGDYGYT
clone_size: NA; d_call: TRBD2; j_call: TRBJ2-1; v_call: TRBV9; cdr3_aa: ASSVSSGRSDEQF
clone_size: NA; d_call: NA; j_call: TRBJ2-7; v_call: TRBV21-1; cdr3_aa: ASSKDKNSRLLGEQY
clone_size: NA; d_call: NA; j_call: TRBJ2-2; v_call: TRBV2; cdr3_aa: ASTLHRDTGELF
clone_size: once; d_call: TRBD1; j_call: TRBJ2-7; v_call: TRBV15; cdr3_aa: ATSRDGTDYEQY
clone_size: NA; d_call: NA; j_call: TRBJ2-1; v_call: TRBV4-3; cdr3_aa: ASSLARASLREQF
clone_size: NA; d_call: NA; j_call: TRBJ2-7; v_call: TRBV6-1; cdr3_aa: ASSDWGTYEQY
clone_size: NA; d_call: NA; j_call: TRBJ1-5; v_call: TRBV28; cdr3_aa: ASSLDGEQPQH
clone_size: NA; d_call: NA; j_call: TRBJ1-2; v_call: TRBV6-1; cdr3_aa: ASSATDLHGGPNGYT
clone_size: NA; d_call: TRBD1; j_call: TRBJ2-5; v_call: TRBV18; cdr3_aa: ASCRGTGPEETQY
clone_size: NA; d_call: TRBD1; j_call: TRBJ2-7; v_call: TRBV30; cdr3_aa: AWMTGGDEQY
clone_size: NA; d_call: TRBD2; j_call: TRBJ2-3; v_call: TRBV7-9; cdr3_aa: ASSLRSSGISPSTDTQY
clone_size: NA; d_call: TRBD1; j_call: TRBJ2-7; v_call: TRBV6-5; cdr3_aa: ASSSLRTGGRGEQY
clone_size: NA; d_call: TRBD1; j_call: TRBJ1-4; v_call: TRBV7-6; cdr3_aa: ASSMRDRSNEKLF
clone_size: NA; d_call: NA; j_call: TRBJ2-6; v_call: TRBV6-2/TRBV6-3; cdr3_aa: ASSYGGTGANVLT
clone_size: NA; d_call: NA; j_call: TRBJ2-5; v_call: TRBV14; cdr3_aa: ASSQDGWAPQETQY
clone_size: NA; d_call: TRBD2; j_call: TRBJ2-1; v_call: TRBV6-6; cdr3_aa: ASIPRLAGGRNEQF
clone_size: NA; d_call: NA; j_call: TRBJ2-7; v_call: TRBV27; cdr3_aa: ASSFAQGEQY
clone_size: NA; d_call: NA; j_call: TRBJ2-6; v_call: TRBV5-1; cdr3_aa: ASSMGLISGANVLT
clone_size: NA; d_call: NA; j_call: TRBJ2-5; v_call: TRBV7-9; cdr3_aa: ASSSGNHIQETQY
clone_size: NA; d_call: TRBD2; j_call: TRBJ2-1; v_call: TRBV18; cdr3_aa: ASSPPLGTSGGYNEQF
clone_size: NA; d_call: TRBD1; j_call: TRBJ1-3; v_call: TRBV2; cdr3_aa: ASSETPRGPGNTIY
clone_size: NA; d_call: TRBD2; j_call: TRBJ2-3; v_call: TRBV5-1; cdr3_aa: ASIGGTRDTQY
clone_size: once; d_call: NA; j_call: TRBJ2-3; v_call: TRBV6-5; cdr3_aa: ASSPAASTDTQY